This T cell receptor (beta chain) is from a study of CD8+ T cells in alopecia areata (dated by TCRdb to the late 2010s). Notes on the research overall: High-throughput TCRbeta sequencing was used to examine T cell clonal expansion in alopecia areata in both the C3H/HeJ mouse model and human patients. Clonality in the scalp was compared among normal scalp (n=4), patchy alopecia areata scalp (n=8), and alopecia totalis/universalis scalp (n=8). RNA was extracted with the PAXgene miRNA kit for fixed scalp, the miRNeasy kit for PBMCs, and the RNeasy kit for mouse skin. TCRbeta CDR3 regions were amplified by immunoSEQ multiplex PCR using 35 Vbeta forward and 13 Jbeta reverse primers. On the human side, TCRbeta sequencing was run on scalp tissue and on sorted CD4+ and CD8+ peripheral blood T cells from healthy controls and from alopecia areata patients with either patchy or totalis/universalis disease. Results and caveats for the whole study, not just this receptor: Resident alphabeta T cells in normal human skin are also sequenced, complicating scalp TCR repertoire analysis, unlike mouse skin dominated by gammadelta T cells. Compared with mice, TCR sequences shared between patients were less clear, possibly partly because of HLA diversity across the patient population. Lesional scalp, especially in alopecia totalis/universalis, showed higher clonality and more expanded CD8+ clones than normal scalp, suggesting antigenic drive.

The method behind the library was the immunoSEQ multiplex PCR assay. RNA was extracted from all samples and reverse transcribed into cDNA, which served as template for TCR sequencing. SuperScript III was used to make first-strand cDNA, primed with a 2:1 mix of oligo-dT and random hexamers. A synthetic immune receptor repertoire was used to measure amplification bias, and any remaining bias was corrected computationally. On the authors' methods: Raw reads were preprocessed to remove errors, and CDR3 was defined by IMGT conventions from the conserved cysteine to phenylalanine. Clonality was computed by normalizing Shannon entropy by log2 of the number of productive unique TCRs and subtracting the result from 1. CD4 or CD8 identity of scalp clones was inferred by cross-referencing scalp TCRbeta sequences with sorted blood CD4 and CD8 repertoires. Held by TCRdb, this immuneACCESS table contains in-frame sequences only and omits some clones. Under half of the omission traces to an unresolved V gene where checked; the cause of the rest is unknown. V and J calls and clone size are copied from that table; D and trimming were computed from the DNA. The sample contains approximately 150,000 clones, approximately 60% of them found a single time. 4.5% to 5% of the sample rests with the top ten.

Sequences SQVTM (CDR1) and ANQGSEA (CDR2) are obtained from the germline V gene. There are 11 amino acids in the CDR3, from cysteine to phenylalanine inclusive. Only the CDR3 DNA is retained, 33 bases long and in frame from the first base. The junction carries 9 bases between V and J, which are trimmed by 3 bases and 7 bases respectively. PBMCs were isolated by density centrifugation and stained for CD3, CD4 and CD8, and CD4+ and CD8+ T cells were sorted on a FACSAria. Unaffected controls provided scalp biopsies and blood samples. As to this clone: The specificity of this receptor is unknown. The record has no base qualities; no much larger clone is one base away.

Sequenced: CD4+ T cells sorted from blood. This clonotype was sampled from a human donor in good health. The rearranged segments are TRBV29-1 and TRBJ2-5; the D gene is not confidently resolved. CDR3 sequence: CSVDPPGTQYF. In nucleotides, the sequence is TGCAGCGTTGACCCCCCTGGGACCCAGTACTTC.